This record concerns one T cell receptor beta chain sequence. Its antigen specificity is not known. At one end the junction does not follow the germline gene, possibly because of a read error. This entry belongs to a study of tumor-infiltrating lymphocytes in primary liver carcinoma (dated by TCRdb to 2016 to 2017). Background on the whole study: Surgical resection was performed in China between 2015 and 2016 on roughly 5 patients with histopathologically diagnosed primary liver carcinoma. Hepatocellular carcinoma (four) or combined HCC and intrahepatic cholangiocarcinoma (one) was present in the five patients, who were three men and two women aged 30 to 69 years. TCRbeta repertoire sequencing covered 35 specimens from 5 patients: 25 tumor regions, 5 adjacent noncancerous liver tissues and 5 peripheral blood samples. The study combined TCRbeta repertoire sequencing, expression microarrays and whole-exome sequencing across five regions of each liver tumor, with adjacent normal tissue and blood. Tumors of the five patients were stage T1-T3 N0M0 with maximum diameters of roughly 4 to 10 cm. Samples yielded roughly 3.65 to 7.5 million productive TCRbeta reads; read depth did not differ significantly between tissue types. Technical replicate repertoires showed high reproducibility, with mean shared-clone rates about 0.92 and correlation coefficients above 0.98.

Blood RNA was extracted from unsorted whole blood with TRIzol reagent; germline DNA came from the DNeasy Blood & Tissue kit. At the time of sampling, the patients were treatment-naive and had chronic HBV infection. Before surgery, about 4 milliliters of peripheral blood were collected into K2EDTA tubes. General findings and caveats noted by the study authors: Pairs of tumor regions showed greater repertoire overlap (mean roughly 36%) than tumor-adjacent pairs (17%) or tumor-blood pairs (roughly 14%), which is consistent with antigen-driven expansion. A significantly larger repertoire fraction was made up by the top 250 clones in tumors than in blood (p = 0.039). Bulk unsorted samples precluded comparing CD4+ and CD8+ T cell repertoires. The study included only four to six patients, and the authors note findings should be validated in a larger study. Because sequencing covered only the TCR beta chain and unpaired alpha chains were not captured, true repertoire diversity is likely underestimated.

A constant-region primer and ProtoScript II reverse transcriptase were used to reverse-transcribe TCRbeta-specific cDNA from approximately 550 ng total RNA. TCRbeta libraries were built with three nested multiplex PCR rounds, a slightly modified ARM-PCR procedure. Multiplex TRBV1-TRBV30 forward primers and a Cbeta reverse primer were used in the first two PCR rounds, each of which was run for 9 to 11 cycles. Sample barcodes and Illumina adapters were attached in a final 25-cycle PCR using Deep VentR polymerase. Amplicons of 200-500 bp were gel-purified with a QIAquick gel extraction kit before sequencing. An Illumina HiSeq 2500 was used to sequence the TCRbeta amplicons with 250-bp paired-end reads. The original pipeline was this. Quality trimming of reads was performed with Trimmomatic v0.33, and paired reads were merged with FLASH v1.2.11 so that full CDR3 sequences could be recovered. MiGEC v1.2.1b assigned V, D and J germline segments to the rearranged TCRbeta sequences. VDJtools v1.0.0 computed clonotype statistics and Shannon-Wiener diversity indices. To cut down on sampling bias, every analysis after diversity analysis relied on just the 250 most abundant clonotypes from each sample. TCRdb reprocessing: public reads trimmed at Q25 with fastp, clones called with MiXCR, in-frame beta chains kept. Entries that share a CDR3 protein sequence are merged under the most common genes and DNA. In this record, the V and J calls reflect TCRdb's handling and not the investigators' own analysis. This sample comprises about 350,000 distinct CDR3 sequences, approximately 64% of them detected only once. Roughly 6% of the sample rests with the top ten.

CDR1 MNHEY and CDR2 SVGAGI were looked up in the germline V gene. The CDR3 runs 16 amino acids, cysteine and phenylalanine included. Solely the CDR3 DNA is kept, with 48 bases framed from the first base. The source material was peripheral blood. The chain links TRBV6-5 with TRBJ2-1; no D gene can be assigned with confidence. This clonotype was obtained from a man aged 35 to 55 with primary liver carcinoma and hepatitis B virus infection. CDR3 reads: CVSSYSGIGTYNEQFF. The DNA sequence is TGTGTCAGCAGTTACTCGGGCATCGGTACCTACAATGAGCAGTTCTTC.